This T cell receptor (beta chain) was observed in a study of blood T cell repertoires in COVID-19. V lost 4 bases and J 0 bases, leaving 7 bases between the germline ends. The CDR3 has 12 residues. Germline V CDR1 and CDR2: SQVTM, ANQGSEA. Some clones are missing from TCRdb's copy, which holds only in-frame ones; the method was immunoSEQ multiplex PCR. The data contain some 160,000 clones, roughly 85% of them singletons. This sequence originates from a woman in her sixties or seventies in a cohort exposed to, infected with or recovered from COVID-19 (not recorded which). Input material: PBMCs or T cells enriched from blood (not recorded which). The rearrangement joins TRBV29-1 to TRBJ2-7; D is uncertain. CDR3 DNA sequence: TGCAGCGTTGGCGGAGACTCCTACGAGCAGTACTTC. Amino acid sequence: CSVGGDSYEQYF.